The 27 T cell receptor beta chains presented below share a single source sample, sequenced in a study of graft-versus-host responses after intestinal transplantation. Here immunoSEQ multiplex PCR was the method, and the copy in TCRdb shows in-frame clones only, minus some. The data hold about 54,000 clones, with 91% observed a single time. Sequencing was performed on PBMCs, taken 650 to 670 days after intestinal transplant. The receptor set was obtained from a human patient who received an intestinal transplant, so some T cells may come from the graft donor.

The rearrangement joins TRBV19 to TRBJ2-7; TRBD2 aligns across 11 bases. This CDR3 contains 14 residues. The junction had 1 base not matched to a gene; V was cut back by 5 bases and J by 1 base. Germline loops: CDR1 LNHDA, CDR2 SQIVND (reference sequence). CDR3 sequence (DNA): TGTGCCAGTAGTGTAGCGGGGGGGTCCTACGAGCAGTACTTC. Protein product: CASSVAGGSYEQYF. Full variable domain (remainder filled in from reference TRBV19 and TRBJ2-7): DGGITQSPKYLFRKEGQNVTLSCEQNLNHDAMYWYRQDPGQGLRLIYYSQIVNDFQKGDIAEGYSVSREKKESFPLTVTSAQKNPTAFYLCASSVAGGSYEQYFGPGTRLTVT.

The V gene is TRBV5-1, the J gene TRBJ2-1, with a tentative D call TRBD2 (6 bases). The V end lost 6 bases, the J end lost 7 bases, and 14 bases lay between the germline ends. Germline V gives CDR1 SGHRS, CDR2 YFSETQ. The CDR3 covers 13 residues. This CDR3 reads CASMRGRGNEQFF. CDR3 coding DNA: TGCGCCAGCATGCGGGGTCGGGGGAATGAGCAGTTCTTC. The whole variable domain, remainder taken from reference TRBV5-1 and TRBJ2-1, is KAGVTQTPRYLIKTRGQQVTLSCSPISGHRSVSWYQQTPGQGLQFLFEYFSETQRNKGNFPGRFSGRQFSNSRSEMNVSTLELGDSALYLCASMRGRGNEQFFGPGTRLTVL.

There are a few counts of this clone. The rearrangement uses TRBV6-4 and TRBJ2-1; D remains unclear. The V and J ends lost 3 bases and 1 base respectively, with 10 bases between them. CDR1 is MRHNA and CDR2 is SNTAGT in the germline V gene. The CDR3 has 15 residues. CDR3 coding DNA: TGTGCCAGCAGTGAGTCATTTGGGTCCTACAATGAGCAGTTCTTC. This gives the protein CASSESFGSYNEQFF.

The chain has TRBV28 and TRBJ2-1; 10 bases are shared with TRBD2. Germline V gene data show CDR1 as MDHEN and CDR2 as SYDVKM. CDR3 size: 15 residues. V trimming: 3 bases; J trimming: 9 bases; junction bases outside the gene matches: 8. CDR3 in DNA: TGTGCCAGCAGTTTGCAAGCGGGGGGGCGTATTGAGCAGTTCTTC. Its protein is CASSLQAGGRIEQFF. The full variable domain, rest sourced from reference TRBV28 and TRBJ2-1, is DVKVTQSSRYLVKRTGEKVFLECVQDMDHENMFWYRQDPGLGLRLIYFSYDVKMKEKGDIPEGYSVSREKKERFSLILESASTNQTSMYLCASSLQAGGRIEQFFGPGTRLTVL.

As for this clone: Since the CDR3 does not end with the conserved phenylalanine or tryptophan, this likely comes from a read error. The chain recombines TRBV7-4 with TRBJ2-7; possibly TRBD2 for D (5 bases). Germline V gene data show CDR1 as SGHVT and CDR2 as SQSDAQ. The CDR3 is 12 residues long. V was shortened by 1 base and J by 6 bases, with 7 bases between the two germline ends. The CDR3 sequence: CASSLVDFEQYL. For the CDR3, the DNA is TGTGCCAGCAGCTTAGTGGACTTCGAGCAGTACCTC.

J is TRBJ1-2 and V is TRBV20-1; D is unresolved. This CDR3 is built from 11 residues. The germline V gene has CDR1 DFQATT and CDR2 SNEGSKA (reference sequence). The V end lost 4 bases, the J end lost 8 bases, and 11 bases lay between the germline ends. The CDR3 is CSAKYSGGYTF. The CDR3 DNA reads as TGCAGTGCTAAGTACAGCGGCGGCTACACCTTC.

This clone was counted once. This chain uses TRBV2 with TRBJ2-5; TRBD1 matches 8 bases. Germline values: CDR1 SNHLY, CDR2 FYNNEI. This CDR3 comprises 12 residues. The V and J ends lost 10 bases and 3 bases, in that order; junction bases with no gene match: 4. CDR3 sequence: CATWTGKETQYF. As DNA, the CDR3 is TGTGCCACTTGGACAGGGAAAGAGACCCAGTACTTC. The full variable domain, its missing parts supplied by reference TRBV2 and TRBJ2-5, is EPEVTQTPSHQVTQMGQEVILRCVPISNHLYFYWYRQILGQKVEFLVSFYNNEISEKSEIFDDQFSVERPDGSNFTLKIRSTKLEDSAMYFCATWTGKETQYFGPGTRLLVL.

To note about this clone: Germline is not matched at one junction end, which may reflect a read error. The V and J genes are TRBV9 and TRBJ1-2, with TRBD1 matching over 7 bases. CDR1 is SGDLS, CDR2 YYNGEE, per germline. The CDR3 is 9 residues long. As DNA, the CDR3 is TGTGCCAGCAGCGCGGGACAGTCCTTC. Protein: CASSAGQSF.

The genes are TRBV7-9 and TRBJ2-1, with TRBD2 as a possible D gene (7 bases). Germline assignment: CDR1 SEHNR and CDR2 FQNEAQ (reference sequence). V was clipped by 0 bases and J by 6 bases, with 9 bases between them. CDR3 size: 14 residues. CDR3 coding DNA: TGTGCCAGCAGCTTAGCGGGGGGGCTCAATGAGCAGTTCTTC. This codes for CASSLAGGLNEQFF.

The chain employs TRBV20-1 and TRBJ1-4, with D unresolved. V was trimmed by 6 bases and J by 6 bases, leaving 8 bases between them. Germline loops: CDR1 DFQATT, CDR2 SNEGSKA (reference sequence). The CDR3 covers 11 residues. This CDR3 is CSAPLDEKLFF. The CDR3 DNA sequence: TGCAGTGCGCCGCTAGATGAAAAACTGTTTTTT.

This clone appeared once. J is TRBJ1-2 and V is TRBV7-9; D is unclear. The V end was cut by 3 bases, the J end by 2 bases, with 13 bases between. This CDR3 comprises 15 residues. Germline CDR1 reads SEHNR; CDR2 reads FQNEAQ (reference sequence). The CDR3 nucleotides read TGTGCCAGCAGCTTGGGAGCCTTACCAAACTATGGCTACACCTTC. Its translation: CASSLGALPNYGYTF.

This chain connects TRBV19 to TRBJ2-1; 16 positions match TRBD2. This CDR3 spans 18 amino acids. V dropped 7 bases and J dropped 7; count of bases not matched to a gene: 13. Per the germline V gene, CDR1 is LNHDA and CDR2 is SQIVND (reference sequence). CDR3 nucleotides: TGTGCCAGTACCCCGGGACTAGCGGGGGGGTTTTATTGGAATGAGCAGTTCTTC. This sequence encodes CASTPGLAGGFYWNEQFF.

The rearrangement links TRBV19 to TRBJ2-2, with D unresolved. From germline, CDR1 is LNHDA and CDR2 SQIVND (reference sequence). This CDR3 is 15 amino acids long. Trimming removed 3 bases at V and 2 bases at J, with 10 bases between. CDR3 protein: CASSMRTINTGELFF. In DNA, the CDR3 is TGTGCCAGTAGTATGAGAACTATCAACACCGGGGAGCTGTTTTTT.

The chain couples TRBV7-6 to TRBJ2-3, with 7 bases lining up with TRBD2. Germline loops: CDR1 SGHVS, CDR2 FNYEAQ. With V trimmed by 4 bases and J by 2 bases, 27 bases remained unmatched. CDR3 size: 22 residues. The CDR3 bases are TGTGCCAGCAGCTCTAGTCCGGCAGGGCCTAGCGGAGCCCTTTACCTCACAGATACGCAGTATTTT. Translation gives CASSSSPAGPSGALYLTDTQYF. Drawing the rest from reference TRBV7-6 and TRBJ2-3, the complete variable domain is GAGVSQSPRYKVTKRGQDVALRCDPISGHVSLYWYRQALGQGPEFLTYFNYEAQQDKSGLPNDRFSAERPEGSISTLTIQRTEQRDSAMYRCASSSSPAGPSGALYLTDTQYFGPGTRLTVL.

The rearrangement links TRBV4-2 to TRBJ1-2; D remains unclear. V was clipped by 1 base and J by 0 bases, with 9 bases between them. The germline CDR1 and CDR2 sequences are LGHNA and YNFKEQ. This CDR3 region has 15 residues. DNA for the CDR3: TGTGCCAGCAGCCAAGGAAACCGGGCTAACTATGGCTACACCTTC. Protein sequence: CASSQGNRANYGYTF.

This clone appeared a single time. The chain links TRBV19 to TRBJ1-5; no definite D call. CDR1 is LNHDA and CDR2 is SQIVND in the germline V gene (reference sequence). V lost 5 bases, J lost 2 bases, and 13 bases lay in between. This CDR3 has 15 residues. The CDR3 sequence: CASSSGSGGNQPQHF. The CDR3 nucleotides read TGTGCCAGTAGTTCGGGGTCCGGAGGCAATCAGCCCCAGCATTTT. Based on the CDR3 plus reference TRBV19 and TRBJ1-5, the full variable domain is DGGITQSPKYLFRKEGQNVTLSCEQNLNHDAMYWYRQDPGQGLRLIYYSQIVNDFQKGDIAEGYSVSREKKESFPLTVTSAQKNPTAFYLCASSSGSGGNQPQHFGDGTRLSIL.

The chain links TRBV27 to TRBJ2-7; 9 bases match TRBD1. V gave up 5 bases and J gave up 2 bases; unmatched junction bases: 4. Germline V gene sequence: CDR1 MNHEY, CDR2 SMNVEV (reference sequence). The CDR3 sequence is 14 residues long. CDR3 sequence: CASSARTGAYEQYF. For the CDR3, the DNA is TGTGCCAGCAGTGCTCGGACAGGGGCCTACGAGCAGTACTTC.

This clone was observed once. V usage is TRBV19 and J usage is TRBJ1-2; D may be TRBD1 (5 bases). Deletions cut 4 bases from V and 2 bases from J, with 23 bases between. The CDR3 sequence is 18 residues long. Germline CDR1 is LNHDA and CDR2 is SQIVND (reference sequence). The CDR3 here is CASSTAGTGSYSNYGYTF. In DNA form, the CDR3 reads TGTGCCAGTAGTACAGCCGGGACCGGGTCATACTCCAACTATGGCTACACCTTC.

For the CDR3, the DNA is TGTGCCAGCAGAGGCATTGGGACAGGGGTAGGAGAAACTGAAGCTTTCTTT. Residues: CASRGIGTGVGETEAFF. The gene calls are TRBV6-4 and TRBJ1-1; the match to TRBD1 covers 10 bases. V was pared by 6 bases and J by 5 bases, with 15 bases of the junction left unmatched. Germline CDR1 is MRHNA and CDR2 is SNTAGT. The CDR3 is 17 amino acids.

This chain joins TRBV18 and TRBJ1-2; weak D call: TRBD1 (6 bases). This CDR3 is built from 14 residues. Germline V CDR1 and CDR2: KGHSH, LQKENI. Trimming removed 6 bases at V and 1 base at J, with 12 bases between. The CDR3 reads CASSNDRSNYGYTF. The CDR3 nucleotides are TGTGCCAGCTCCAACGACAGGAGTAACTATGGCTACACCTTC.

This chain connects TRBV27 to TRBJ2-3, with TRBD1 matching 8 bases. V gave up 5 bases and J gave up 2 bases; unmatched junction bases: 9. CDR1 is MNHEY and CDR2 is SMNVEV in the germline V gene (reference sequence). This CDR3 comprises 16 residues. The CDR3 spells CASSPGGQGFTDTQYF. The DNA of the CDR3 is TGTGCCAGCAGTCCAGGAGGACAGGGCTTCACAGATACGCAGTATTTT.

V and J are TRBV13 and TRBJ2-1; no clear D. From germline, CDR1 is PRHDT and CDR2 FYEKMQ (reference sequence). The CDR3 totals 16 residues. V was trimmed by 5 bases and J by 5 bases, leaving 19 bases between them. The chain's CDR3 is CASSHLRVISHNEQFF. The CDR3 nucleotides are TGTGCCAGCAGCCACCTAAGGGTTATTTCCCACAATGAGCAGTTCTTC.

The chain joins TRBV6-6 to TRBJ2-3, with TRBD1 matching 10 bases. The CDR3 sequence is 13 residues long. Germline values: CDR1 MNHNY, CDR2 SVGAGI (reference sequence). The CDR3 reads CSSRDRGTDTQYF. The CDR3 DNA follows: TGTTCATCTCGGGACAGGGGTACAGATACGCAGTATTTT.

The V and J genes are TRBV10-2 and TRBJ1-6; weak D call: TRBD1 (5 bases). The length of the CDR3 is 12 residues. Germline assignment: CDR1 WSHSY and CDR2 SAAADI. Trimming left V 7 bases short and J 8 bases short, with 9 bases between. The CDR3 sequence is CASKQEDSPLHF. The CDR3 bases are TGCGCCAGCAAACAGGAAGATTCACCCCTCCACTTT.

The chain has TRBV6-1 and TRBJ2-2; no reliable D call. The CDR3 runs to 14 residues. CDR1 is MNHNS, CDR2 SASEGT, per germline. V was clipped by 2 bases and J by 0 bases, with 4 bases between them. The CDR3 is CASSEQPNTGELFF. The CDR3 nucleotides are TGTGCCAGCAGTGAACAACCGAACACCGGGGAGCTGTTTTTT.

This clone was recorded only once. V gene TRBV5-1 combines with J gene TRBJ2-2, with unresolved D. The germline V and J ends were trimmed by 0 bases and 8 bases, with 8 bases remaining between them. The germline CDR1 and CDR2 sequences are SGHRS and YFSETQ. This CDR3 has 13 amino acids. Written as DNA, the CDR3 is TGCGCCAGCAGCTTGGCCCATAGGGGGGAGCTGTTTTTT. Encoded protein: CASSLAHRGELFF.

The J gene is TRBJ2-7, the V gene TRBV6-1; 7 bases match TRBD2. Per germline, CDR1 MNHNS and CDR2 SASEGT. The CDR3 length is 15 residues. The ends lost 8 bases at V and 0 bases at J; junction bases unmatched: 10. In nucleotides, the CDR3 is TGTGCCAGCTATCCTCTAGCGGCAAGCTCCTACGAGCAGTACTTC. Translated, it gives CASYPLAASSYEQYF.